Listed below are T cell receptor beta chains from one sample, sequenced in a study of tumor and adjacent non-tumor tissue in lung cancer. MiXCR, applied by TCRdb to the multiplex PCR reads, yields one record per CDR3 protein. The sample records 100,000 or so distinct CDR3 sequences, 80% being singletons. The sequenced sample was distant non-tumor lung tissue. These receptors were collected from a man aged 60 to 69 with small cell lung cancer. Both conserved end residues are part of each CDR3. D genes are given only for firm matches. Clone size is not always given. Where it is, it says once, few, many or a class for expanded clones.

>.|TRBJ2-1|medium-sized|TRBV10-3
TGTGCCATCAGTGAGGGTACCCCCTACTACAATGAGCAGTTCTTC
CAISEGTPYYNEQFF
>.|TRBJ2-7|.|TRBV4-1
TGCGCCAGCAACCTGGTGGAGAGCTCCCACGAGCAGTACTTC
CASNLVESSHEQYF
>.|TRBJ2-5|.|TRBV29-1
TGCAGCGTTGAGTTACTTGGGAAGACCCAGTACTTC
CSVELLGKTQYF
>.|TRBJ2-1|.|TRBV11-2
TGTGTCAGCAGCTTAGGGCGCAACAAAGAGCAGTTCTTC
CVSSLGRNKEQFF
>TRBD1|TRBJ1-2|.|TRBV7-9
TGTGCCAGCAACTCAACAGGGGAAGGAGGCCACACCTTC
CASNSTGEGGHTF
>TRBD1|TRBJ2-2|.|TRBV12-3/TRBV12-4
TGTGCCGGCACTTTCTCTGGGACAGACACCGTGGAGCTGTTTTTT
CAGTFSGTDTVELFF
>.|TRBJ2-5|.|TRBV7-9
TGTGCCAGTAGCGAACATGGTTCTTGGGAGACCCAGTACTTC
CASSEHGSWETQYF
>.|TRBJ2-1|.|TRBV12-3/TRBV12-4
TGTGCCAGCAGTTTAGTAAGCCAGTATGGGGTGAATGAGCAGTTCTTC
CASSLVSQYGVNEQFF
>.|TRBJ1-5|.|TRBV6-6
TGTGCCAGCAGTCGGTACGGTGGAGGCCAACCCCTGCATTTT
CASSRYGGGQPLHF
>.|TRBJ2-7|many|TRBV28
TGTGCCAGCAGATGGGACTACGAGCAGTACTTC
CASRWDYEQYF
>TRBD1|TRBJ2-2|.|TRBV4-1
TGCGCCAGCAGCAACAGGGGGGTCTATATCGGGGAGCTGTTTTTT
CASSNRGVYIGELFF
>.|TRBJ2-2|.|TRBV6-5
TGTGCCACCAGCTTCGTGGGAGGAGGGGAGCTGTTTTTT
CATSFVGGGELFF
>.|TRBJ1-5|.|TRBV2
TGTGCCAGCAGTTTACAGGAGGATCAGCCCCAGCATTTT
CASSLQEDQPQHF
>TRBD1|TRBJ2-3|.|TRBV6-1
TGTGCCAGCTACTACGGGACAGGGCCCACCGCTACGCGGTATTTT
CASYYGTGPTATRYF
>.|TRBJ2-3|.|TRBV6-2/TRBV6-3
TGTGTCAGCAGCTACACGGACTCACCCTTCACAGATTCGCAGTATTTT
CVSSYTDSPFTDSQYF
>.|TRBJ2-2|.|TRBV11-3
TGTGCCAGCAGTCGTGATGACACGGGACAAGCGGATCACACCGGGGAGCTGTTTTTT
CASSRDDTGQADHTGELFF
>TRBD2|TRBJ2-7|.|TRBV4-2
TGTGCCAGCAGCCAAGAGACTAGCGTGAGGACCACCTATTCCTACGAGCAGTACTTC
CASSQETSVRTTYSYEQYF
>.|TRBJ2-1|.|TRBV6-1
TGTGCTAGCAGTGACACTAGAGCCAATGGGCAGTTCTTC
CASSDTRANGQFF
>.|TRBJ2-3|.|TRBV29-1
TGTAGCGTTGAGGGGGGAAACACAGATACGCAGTATTTT
CSVEGGNTDTQYF
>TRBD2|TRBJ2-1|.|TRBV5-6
TGTGTCAGCAGCCTGCTCAGCGGGAAGCAGTTCTTT
CVSSLLSGKQFF
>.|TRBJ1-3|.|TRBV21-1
TGTGCCAGCAGCCCGGGAAGGCCTTCTCACTCTGGAAACACCATATATTTT
CASSPGRPSHSGNTIYF
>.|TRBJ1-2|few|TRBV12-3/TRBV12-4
TGTGCCAGCAGTTTGGAGGCAGGGGTGGGCTACACCTTC
CASSLEAGVGYTF
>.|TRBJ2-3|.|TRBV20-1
TGCAGTACTAGAGATATAACGGGACGCACAGATACGCAGTATTTT
CSTRDITGRTDTQYF
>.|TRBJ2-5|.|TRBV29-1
TGCAGCCTACAGGTCCAAGAGACCCAGTATTTC
CSLQVQETQYF
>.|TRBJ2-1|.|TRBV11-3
TGTGCCAGCAACCTAGGGAACAGGGTGGATACGGCCACACAGTTCTTC
CASNLGNRVDTATQFF
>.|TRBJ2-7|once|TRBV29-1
TGCAGCGTTGCCCCGACGTTACTATCGGGTAGAGAGCAGTACTTC
CSVAPTLLSGREQYF
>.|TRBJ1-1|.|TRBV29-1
TGCAGCGTAACCAACCCTTGGAACACTGAAGCTTCCTTT
CSVTNPWNTEASF
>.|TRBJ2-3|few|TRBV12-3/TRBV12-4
TGTGCCAGCAGTCCACTGCTCCCCTCTGATATGCAGTATTTT
CASSPLLPSDMQYF
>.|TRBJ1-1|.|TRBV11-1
TGTGCCAGCAGCCTGGACAGCATGGACACTGAAACTTTCTTT
CASSLDSMDTETFF
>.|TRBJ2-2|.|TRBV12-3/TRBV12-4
TGTGCAAGCTGTTTTTGGCGGGGATCGAACACCGGGGAGCTGTTTTTT
CASCFWRGSNTGELFF
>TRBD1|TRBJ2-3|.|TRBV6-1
TGTGCCAGCATTCAGACAGGGGGGAGGTTTCAGCCCCAGTATTTT
CASIQTGGRFQPQYF
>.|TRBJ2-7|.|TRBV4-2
TGTGCCGGCAGCCAAGAATGTAGGGAGCAGTACTTT
CAGSQECREQYF
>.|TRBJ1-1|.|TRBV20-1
TGCAGTGCTAGAGATCTCTACAAGGGCGGAGGAGGAAACACTGAAGCTTTCTTC
CSARDLYKGGGGNTEAFF
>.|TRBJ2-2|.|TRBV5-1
TGCGCCAGCAGCTTGTTTCCAACTGGTGACAGCGGGGAGCTGTTTTTT
CASSLFPTGDSGELFF
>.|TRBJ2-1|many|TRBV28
TGTGCCAGCAGTTTTTTTAGGGGACGGAATGAGCAGTTCTTC
CASSFFRGRNEQFF
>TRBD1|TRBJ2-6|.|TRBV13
TGTACCAGCAGCTTAAACCGGGACAGCTCTGGGGCCAACGTCGTGACTTTC
CTSSLNRDSSGANVVTF
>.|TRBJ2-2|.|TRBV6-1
TGTGCCAACAGTGACCGAGGCTTGGGGCCAAGTTGGGAACTGTTTTTT
CANSDRGLGPSWELFF
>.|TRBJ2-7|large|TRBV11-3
TGTGCCAGCAGCTTCGGGGAATACTCCTACGAGCAGTACTTC
CASSFGEYSYEQYF
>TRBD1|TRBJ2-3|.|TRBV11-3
TGTGCCAGCATCCTAGCAGGGGGCAGTGATACGCAGTATTTT
CASILAGGSDTQYF
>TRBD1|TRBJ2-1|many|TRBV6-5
TGTGCCAGCAGTTACTGGAGCCAGGGGGTCTTTAATGAGCAGTTCTTC
CASSYWSQGVFNEQFF
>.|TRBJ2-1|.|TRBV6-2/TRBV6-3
TGTGCCAGCAGTTACACGGGGGAGGCCTACAATGAGCAATTGTTC
CASSYTGEAYNEQLF
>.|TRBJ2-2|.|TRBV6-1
TGTGCCAGCAGACCAGCGGGTAACACCGGGGAGCTGTTTTTT
CASRPAGNTGELFF
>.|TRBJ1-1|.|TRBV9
TGTGCCAGCAGCGTAGCTGGGGTCTTAGGGAACACTGAAGCTTTCTTT
CASSVAGVLGNTEAFF
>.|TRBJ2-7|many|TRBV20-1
TGCAGTGCTGCGAGCCGGGACCCCTACGAGCAGTACTTC
CSAASRDPYEQYF
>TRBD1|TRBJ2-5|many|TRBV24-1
TGTGCCACCAGTGACGCTGGGACAGGAAAAGAGACCCAGTACTTC
CATSDAGTGKETQYF
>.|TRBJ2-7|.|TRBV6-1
TGTGCCAGCAGTGAAGGGGGACTGTCGGGGGACGAGCAGTATTTC
CASSEGGLSGDEQYF
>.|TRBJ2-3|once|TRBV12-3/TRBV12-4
TGTGCCAGCAGTTTCACGAACAGAGGCCGGTATAGCAATCAGCCCCAGTATTTT
CASSFTNRGRYSNQPQYF
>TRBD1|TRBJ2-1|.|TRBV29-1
TGCAGCGTTATAACAGGGGGGTACAATGAGCAGTCCTTC
CSVITGGYNEQSF
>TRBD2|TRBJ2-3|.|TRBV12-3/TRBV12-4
TGTGCCAGCACTTCGAGGACTAGCGGAAGCGCAGATACGCAGTATTTT
CASTSRTSGSADTQYF
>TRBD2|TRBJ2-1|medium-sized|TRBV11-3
TGTGCCAGCAGCTCTCTAGGTGGGGGGGTGTCCTACAATGAGCAGTTCTTC
CASSSLGGGVSYNEQFF
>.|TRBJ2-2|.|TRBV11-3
TGTGCCATCAGCTTAACCGCAGGAGTGGTCACCAGGGAGCTGTTTTTT
CAISLTAGVVTRELFF
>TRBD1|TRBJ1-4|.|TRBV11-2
TGTACCAGCAGTTCCCGAGACAGGGCTAATGGAAAACTGTTTTTT
CTSSSRDRANGKLFF
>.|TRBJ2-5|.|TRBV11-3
TGTGCCAGTAGACGGGGGCCTCAGGAGACCCGGTACTTC
CASRRGPQETRYF
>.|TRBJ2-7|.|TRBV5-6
TGTGCCTGCAGCAGGGGGGTATGGGCCCTAACGTACGAGCAGTACTTC
CACSRGVWALTYEQYF
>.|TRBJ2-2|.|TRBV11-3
TGTGCCAGCAGTCGTGGTGACACGGTACTAGCAGGTCGCACCGGGGAGCCGTTCTTT
CASSRGDTVLAGRTGEPFF